This is a list of T cell receptor beta chains from one sample in a study of blood T cell repertoires in COVID-19. The method was immunoSEQ multiplex PCR; TCRdb's version includes in-frame clones alone and lacks a portion of them. Of about 190,000 clones listed, around 83% are singletons. Sequenced: peripheral blood. The receptors stem from a middle-aged woman with acute or convalescent COVID-19. CDR3s leave out the opening cysteine and the closing phenylalanine or tryptophan. The order of the fields is V gene, J gene, clone size, CDR3 protein. Where a row states a size, it is once, few, many or the class of an expanded clone; other rows omit it.

>TRBV5-4|TRBJ2-3|.
ASSAGGTQY
>TRBV5-1|TRBJ1-5|.
ASSLGRGYSNQPQH
>TRBV5-1|TRBJ2-5|.
ASSSGAQALQETQY
>TRBV5-1|TRBJ2-7|.
ASSSIRGPGPYEQY
>TRBV2|TRBJ1-5|.
ASGEGRYQPQH
>TRBV13|TRBJ1-2|few
ASSQGQGRRRDYGYT
>TRBV12-3/TRBV12-4|TRBJ2-3|few
ASSTPQGDTQY
>TRBV5-5|TRBJ1-2|.
ASSFRLGSNYGYT
>TRBV3-1/TRBV3-2|TRBJ1-5|.
ASSQGWGEQPQH
>TRBV28|TRBJ1-5|.
ASSFYGLAH
>TRBV19|TRBJ2-1|.
ASRTTWRSDNEQF
>TRBV9|TRBJ1-2|.
ASSGTGVGYT
>TRBV28|TRBJ1-5|few
ASSFPGTGGWGDQPQH
>TRBV5-1|TRBJ1-4|.
ASSLLAGGDEKLF
>TRBV2|TRBJ2-1|few
ASRANSYNEQF
>TRBV29-1|TRBJ2-5|.
SVEDTQETQY
>TRBV6-2/TRBV6-3|TRBJ1-2|.
ASSFPGYNGYT
>TRBV5-5|TRBJ1-5|.
ASSPAGHQPQH
>TRBV6-5|TRBJ1-5|.
ASSPNSNQPQH
>TRBV29-1|TRBJ2-2|.
SVAVGATGELF
>TRBV7-9|TRBJ2-2|once
ASSFGTIPGELF
>TRBV11-2|TRBJ1-3|.
ASSTLQGSTGNTIY
>TRBV7-2|TRBJ1-3|.
ASSLGARLTGLGGTIY
>TRBV6-2/TRBV6-3|TRBJ2-7|.
ASSYRHYIEYEQY
>TRBV6-5|TRBJ1-4|.
ASTPGGATNEKLF
>TRBV21-1|TRBJ2-3|.
ASSLGRRGRITDTQY
>TRBV7-2|TRBJ1-3|.
ASSLASAGAGNTIY
>TRBV7-2|TRBJ2-7|.
ASSLDLSGGKPF
>TRBV27|TRBJ1-4|.
ASSRDRLNEKLF
>TRBV12-3/TRBV12-4|TRBJ1-2|.
ASSSAGHRYT
>TRBV13|TRBJ2-3|.
ASSSTDTQY
>TRBV28|TRBJ2-7|few
ASSPREQGGYEQY
>TRBV18|TRBJ1-4|.
ASSPRANNEKLF
>TRBV29-1|TRBJ2-3|.
SVGGGGSTDTQY
>TRBV12-3/TRBV12-4|TRBJ1-5|.
ASRDRVGPQH
>TRBV6-5|TRBJ1-2|.
ASSYSARGAIS
>TRBV14|TRBJ2-5|.
ASSPGLVTQY
>TRBV29-1|TRBJ2-2|.
SVDSVGATGELF
>TRBV7-6|TRBJ1-5|.
ASSNRPGFNQPQH
>TRBV18|TRBJ1-2|.
ASSPQGARGYT
>TRBV4-1|TRBJ1-3|.
ASSHLLRGGGNTIY
>TRBV5-4|TRBJ2-4|.
ASSLVAGEGNIQY
>TRBV28|TRBJ1-1|.
ASSFYTGNTEAF
>TRBV6-5|TRBJ1-1|.
ASTTSDMRGTEAF
>TRBV18|TRBJ1-6|.
ASSPEQGIEPLH
>TRBV27|TRBJ1-5|few
ASGSGGGGQPQH